The clone carrying this T cell receptor beta chain was recorded at least ten times. Its antigen remains unknown. The data were obtained in a study of early T cells in non-severe SARS-CoV-2 infection. At the level of the study: Chains were not paired, and sequencing was done on bulk RNA from unsorted whole blood.

With 2 bases removed from V and 3 bases from J, the gap between germline ends came to 14 bases. This CDR3 comprises 16 residues. Germline V gene lookup returns CDR1 KGHSH and CDR2 LQKENI. Individual cDNA molecules were tagged with unique molecular identifiers. TCRdb recomputed calls from the 5' RACE reads with MiXCR, one row per CDR3 protein. The sample records approximately 83,000 distinct CDR3 sequences, around 15% being singletons. The study's findings and limits: Anti-spike CD8 specificities were favored by VDJdb matching, whose results missed private and CD4 specificities.

V usage is TRBV18 and J usage is TRBJ1-5, with D possibly being TRBD1 (6 bases). The sample was whole blood. The sequence was collected from an adult who was a healthcare worker with PCR-confirmed SARS-CoV-2 infection or an uninfected control (not recorded which). CDR3 sequence (DNA): TGTGCCAGCTCACCATCGGGGCAGGGGCCCAATCAGCCCCAGCATTTT. It translates to CASSPSGQGPNQPQHF.